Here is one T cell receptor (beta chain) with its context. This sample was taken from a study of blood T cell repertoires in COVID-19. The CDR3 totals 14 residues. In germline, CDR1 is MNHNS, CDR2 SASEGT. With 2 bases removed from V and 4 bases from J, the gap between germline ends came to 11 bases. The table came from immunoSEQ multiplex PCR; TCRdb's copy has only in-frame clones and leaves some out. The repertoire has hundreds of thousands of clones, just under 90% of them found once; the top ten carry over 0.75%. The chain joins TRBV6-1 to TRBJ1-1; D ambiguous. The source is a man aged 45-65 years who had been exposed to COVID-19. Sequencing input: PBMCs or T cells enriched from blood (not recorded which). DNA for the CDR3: TGTGCCAGCAGTGAATATGAGGGTCTCACTGAAGCTTTCTTT. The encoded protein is CASSEYEGLTEAFF.